This T cell receptor (beta chain) was obtained from a study of T cells in Graves' hyperthyroidism and ophthalmopathy. The study's findings and limits: Blood samples included most of the expanded thyroid clonotypes exceeding 0.001.

Patients having uncontrolled infection, another autoimmune disease, pregnancy or lactation were not included. Using RNA transcripts as the source, TCR beta CDR3 regions were amplified. When the TCR CDR3 underwent first-round RT-PCR, the HTBI primer set was used. One entry per CDR3 protein, called by TCRdb with MiXCR from the multiplex PCR reads. This sample has more than 250,000 distinct CDR3 sequences, with approximately 14% found just once. CDR3 length: 16 amino acids. As concerns this clonotype: No antigen is known for it. The junction does not match germline at one end; this may be a read error.

The rearrangement joins TRBV12-3 or TRBV12-4 to TRBJ2-1, with 10 bases that match TRBD2. Sequencing was done on a sample of blood. This TCR was sampled from a woman between 50 and 59 years old with Graves' hyperthyroidism that later progressed to Graves' ophthalmopathy. DNA of the CDR3: TGTGCCAGCAATTATCTAGCGGGAGCCGCTTACAGTGAGCAGTTCTTC. It yields the protein CASNYLAGAAYSEQFF.